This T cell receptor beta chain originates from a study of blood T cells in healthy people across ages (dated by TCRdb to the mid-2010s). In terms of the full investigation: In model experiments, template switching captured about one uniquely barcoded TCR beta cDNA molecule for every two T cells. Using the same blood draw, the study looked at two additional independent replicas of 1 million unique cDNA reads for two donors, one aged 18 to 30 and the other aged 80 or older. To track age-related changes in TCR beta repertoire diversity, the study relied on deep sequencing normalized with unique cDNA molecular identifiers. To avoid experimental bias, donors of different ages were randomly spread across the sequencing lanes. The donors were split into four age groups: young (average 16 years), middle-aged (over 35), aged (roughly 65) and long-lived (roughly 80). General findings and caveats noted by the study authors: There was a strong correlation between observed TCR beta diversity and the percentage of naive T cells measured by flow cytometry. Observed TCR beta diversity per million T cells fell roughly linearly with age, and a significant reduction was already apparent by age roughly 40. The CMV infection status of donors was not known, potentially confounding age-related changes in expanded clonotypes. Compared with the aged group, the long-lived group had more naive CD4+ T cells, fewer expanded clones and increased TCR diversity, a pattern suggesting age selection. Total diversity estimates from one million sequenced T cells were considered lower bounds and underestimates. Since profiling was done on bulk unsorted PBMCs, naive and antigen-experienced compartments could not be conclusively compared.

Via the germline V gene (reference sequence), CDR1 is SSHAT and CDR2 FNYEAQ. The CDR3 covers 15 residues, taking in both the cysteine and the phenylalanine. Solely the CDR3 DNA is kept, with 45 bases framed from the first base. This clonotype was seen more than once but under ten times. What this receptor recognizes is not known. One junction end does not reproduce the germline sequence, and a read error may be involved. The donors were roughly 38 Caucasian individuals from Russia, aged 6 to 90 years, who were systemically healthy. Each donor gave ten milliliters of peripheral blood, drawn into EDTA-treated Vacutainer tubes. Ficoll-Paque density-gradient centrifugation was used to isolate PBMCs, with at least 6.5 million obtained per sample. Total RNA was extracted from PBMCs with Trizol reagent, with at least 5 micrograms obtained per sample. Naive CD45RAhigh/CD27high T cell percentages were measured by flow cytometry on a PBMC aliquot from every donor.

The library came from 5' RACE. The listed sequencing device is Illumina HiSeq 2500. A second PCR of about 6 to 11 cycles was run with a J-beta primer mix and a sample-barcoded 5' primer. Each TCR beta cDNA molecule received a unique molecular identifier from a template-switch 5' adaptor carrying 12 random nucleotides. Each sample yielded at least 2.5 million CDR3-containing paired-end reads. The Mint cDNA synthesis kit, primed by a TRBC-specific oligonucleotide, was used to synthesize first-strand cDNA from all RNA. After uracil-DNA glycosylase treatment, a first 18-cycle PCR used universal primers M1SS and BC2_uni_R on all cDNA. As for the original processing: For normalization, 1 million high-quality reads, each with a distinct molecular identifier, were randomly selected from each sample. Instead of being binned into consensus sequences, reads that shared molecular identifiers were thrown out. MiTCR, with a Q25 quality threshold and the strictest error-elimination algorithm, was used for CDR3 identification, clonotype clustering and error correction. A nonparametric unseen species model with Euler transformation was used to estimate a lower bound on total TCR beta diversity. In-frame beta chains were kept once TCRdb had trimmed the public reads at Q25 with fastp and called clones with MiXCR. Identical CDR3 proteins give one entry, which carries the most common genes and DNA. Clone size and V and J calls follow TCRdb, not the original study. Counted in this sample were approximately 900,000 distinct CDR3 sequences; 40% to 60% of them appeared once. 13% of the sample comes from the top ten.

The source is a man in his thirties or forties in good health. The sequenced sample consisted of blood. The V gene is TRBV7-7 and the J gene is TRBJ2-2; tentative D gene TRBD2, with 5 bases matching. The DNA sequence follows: TGTGCTAGCAGCCCCTTTCGAACCGGGGCCGGGGAGCTGTTTTTT. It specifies CASSPFRTGAGELFF.